This T cell receptor (beta chain) originates from a study of blood T cell repertoires in COVID-19 (dated by TCRdb to the early 2020s). With regard to the full study: Samples covering the acute and convalescent phases of COVID-19 were provided by collaborators in the United States, Italy and Spain. The prospective study material was composed of cDNA or gDNA derived from T cells, B-cell-depleted T cells, or PBMCs. Where HLA class I and class II types were available, the types were taken from metadata supplied by the sample provider, not from assay-based typing. Deeply sampled blood TCRbeta repertoires from subjects exposed to, actively infected with, or recovered from COVID-19 were included in the dataset. Nearly every sample came with metadata listing a de-identified subject ID, COVID-19 status, age in years and sex. The repertoires were released in a freely available public database intended as a resource for research on the immune response to SARS-CoV-2. The samples were drawn from the first 160 participants of the ongoing ImmuneRACE study and from 1,254 subjects provided by 6 global collaborators.

TCRbeta CDR3 regions were amplified from genomic DNA using the immunoSEQ Assay, a bias-controlled multiplex PCR. As for how the authors treated the data: Nucleated cell counts per sample were estimated from amplification of reference gene primers within the assay. To quantify the absolute abundance of each unique TCRbeta CDR3 rearrangement, sequence reads were collapsed and filtered. For each sample, productive Simpson clonality was calculated by taking the square root of Simpson's diversity index across productive rearrangements. The immuneACCESS repertoire file appears here via TCRdb, limited to in-frame rearrangements. These files lack a portion of the clones; in checked studies, under half of the deficit traces to unresolved V genes, and the cause of the others is not known. V and J calls and clone size are as listed in that table; D and trimming were resolved from the DNA. A total of around 150,000 clones appear in this sample, roughly 93% of them only once. The top ten clones comprise around 2.1% of the sample.

Collaborating institutions collected whole blood in K2EDTA tubes following their own protocols. For TCRbeta analysis, collaborators shipped samples as frozen whole blood, isolated PBMCs, or DNA extracted from either of those sample types. Beyond this particular receptor, the publication reports: Clinical and demographic metadata were provided uncurated, with the amount varying by source and participant.

From its cysteine to its phenylalanine, the CDR3 spans 14 amino acids. Only the CDR3 DNA is retained, 42 bases long and in frame from the first base. V lost 3 bases and J lost 1 base; the stretch between them is 9 bases long. The germline V gene provides CDR1 KGHSH and CDR2 LQKENI. On this clone itself: It has no known antigen specificity. Base qualities are not recorded, but no much larger clone differs from it by a single base.

The sequence links TRBV18 to TRBJ1-2, with the D segment identity uncertain. The sample consisted of peripheral blood. The receptor was derived from a man younger than 30 with acute or convalescent COVID-19. The nucleotide sequence is given as TGTGCCAGCTCACCTGCCACTCTTAACTATGGCTACACCTTC. Its protein is CASSPATLNYGYTF.